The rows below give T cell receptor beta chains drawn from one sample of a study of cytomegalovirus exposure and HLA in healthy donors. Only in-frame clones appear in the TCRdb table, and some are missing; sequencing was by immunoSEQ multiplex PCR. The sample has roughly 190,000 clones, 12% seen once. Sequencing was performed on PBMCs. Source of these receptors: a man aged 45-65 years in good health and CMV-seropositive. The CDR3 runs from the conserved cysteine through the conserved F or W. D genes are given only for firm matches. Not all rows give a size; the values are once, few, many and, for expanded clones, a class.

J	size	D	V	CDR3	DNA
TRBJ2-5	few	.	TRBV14	CASSHPPGFQETQYF	TGTGCCAGCAGCCACCCCCCAGGGTTCCAAGAGACCCAGTACTTC
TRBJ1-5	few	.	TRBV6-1	CASASRGNQPQHF	TGTGCCAGCGCCAGCCGGGGGAATCAGCCCCAGCATTTT
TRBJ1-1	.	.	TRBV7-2	CASSSGHEINTEAFF	TGTGCCAGCAGCTCCGGTCACGAGATCAACACTGAAGCTTTCTTT
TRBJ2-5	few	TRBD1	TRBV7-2	CASSLQGQGGETQYF	TGTGCCAGCAGCTTACAAGGACAGGGCGGAGAGACCCAGTACTTC
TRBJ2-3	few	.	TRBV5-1	CASSLGRSPSTDTQYF	TGCGCCAGCAGCTTGGGTCGGTCCCCCAGCACAGATACGCAGTATTTT
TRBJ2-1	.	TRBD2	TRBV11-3	CASSPSGDSYNEQFF	TGTGCCAGCAGCCCTAGCGGGGACTCCTACAATGAGCAGTTCTTC
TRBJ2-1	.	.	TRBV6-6	CASSSAGVTYNEQFF	TGTGCCAGCAGTTCTGCAGGGGTTACCTACAATGAGCAGTTCTTC
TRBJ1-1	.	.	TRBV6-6	CATRRNTEAFF	TGTGCCACCCGCAGGAACACTGAAGCTTTCTTT
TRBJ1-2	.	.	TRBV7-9	CASSLDSNGYTF	TGTGCCAGCAGCTTGGACAGTAATGGCTACACCTTC
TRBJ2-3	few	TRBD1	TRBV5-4	CASSSKQGWNTDTQYF	TGTGCCAGCAGCTCTAAACAGGGGTGGAACACAGATACGCAGTATTTT
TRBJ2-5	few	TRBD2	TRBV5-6	CASSKAGWEGPETQYF	TGTGCCAGCAGCAAGGCAGGGTGGGAGGGGCCAGAGACCCAGTACTTC
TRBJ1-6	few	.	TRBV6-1	CASSENPAVTLHF	TGTGCCAGCAGTGAAAACCCCGCGGTCACCCTCCACTTT
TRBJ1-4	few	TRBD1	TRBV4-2	CASSQTGVTNEKLFF	TGTGCCAGCAGCCAGACAGGGGTAACTAATGAAAAACTGTTTTTT
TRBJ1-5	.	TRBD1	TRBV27	CASSLLYPGQGAGQPQHF	TGTGCCAGCAGCCTACTCTACCCTGGACAGGGGGCGGGACAGCCCCAGCATTTT
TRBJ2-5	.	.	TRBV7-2	CASSKGGAQETQYF	TGTGCCAGCAGCAAAGGGGGAGCCCAAGAGACCCAGTACTTC
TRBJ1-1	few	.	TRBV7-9	CASSLYGNTEAFF	TGTGCCAGCAGCTTATACGGGAACACTGAAGCTTTCTTT
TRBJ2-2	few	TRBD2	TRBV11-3	CASSSGLAGAMNTGELFF	TGTGCCAGCAGCTCCGGACTAGCGGGGGCGATGAACACCGGGGAGCTGTTTTTT
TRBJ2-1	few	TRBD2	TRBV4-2	CASSEGLAGANEQFF	TGTGCCAGCAGCGAAGGACTAGCGGGGGCAAATGAGCAGTTCTTC
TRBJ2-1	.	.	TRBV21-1	CASSKRGEGTGGPKKNEQFF	TGTGCCAGCAGCAAGCGAGGGGAGGGGACAGGGGGCCCGAAAAAAAATGAGCAGTTCTTC
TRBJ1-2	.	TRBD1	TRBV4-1	CASSQSRTGGENKGYTF	TGCGCCAGCAGCCAATCTCGGACAGGGGGCGAGAATAAGGGCTACACCTTC
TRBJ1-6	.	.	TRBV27	CASSLSPVGRAPLHF	TGTGCCAGCAGTTTATCACCCGTGGGGAGGGCACCCCTCCACTTT
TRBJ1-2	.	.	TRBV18	CASSPAPTGLRGYTF	TGTGCCAGCTCACCCGCACCTACAGGGCTTCGGGGCTACACCTTC
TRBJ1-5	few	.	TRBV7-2	CASSLEGVQPQHF	TGTGCCAGCAGCTTAGAAGGGGTTCAGCCCCAGCATTTT
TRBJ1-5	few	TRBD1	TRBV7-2	CASSLVGQGDQPQHF	TGTGCCAGCAGCTTAGTAGGACAGGGCGATCAGCCCCAGCATTTT
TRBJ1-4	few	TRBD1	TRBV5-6	CASRRLDRGPEKLFF	TGTGCCAGCAGGCGACTAGACAGGGGCCCTGAAAAACTGTTTTTT
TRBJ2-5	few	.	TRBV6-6	CASSSGGSPRETQYF	TGTGCCAGCAGTTCGGGCGGGTCCCCCCGGGAGACCCAGTACTTC
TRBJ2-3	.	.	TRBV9	CASSVDPRGGTRDTQYF	TGTGCCAGCAGCGTAGACCCAAGGGGGGGCACTCGAGATACGCAGTATTTT
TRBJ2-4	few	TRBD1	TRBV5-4	CASSQQGPGENIQYF	TGTGCCAGCAGCCAACAGGGGCCAGGCGAAAACATTCAGTACTTC
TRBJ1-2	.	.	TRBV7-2	CASSLNTQNYGYTF	TGTGCCAGCAGCTTAAATACACAGAACTATGGCTACACCTTC
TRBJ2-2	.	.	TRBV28	CASSLPTGKGGELFF	TGTGCCAGCAGTCTACCTACGGGGAAGGGCGGGGAGCTGTTTTTT
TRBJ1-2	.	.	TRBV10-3	CAISESQNYGYTF	TGTGCCATCAGTGAGTCTCAGAACTATGGCTACACCTTC
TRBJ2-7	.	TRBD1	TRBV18	CASSSGQVTYEQYF	TGTGCCAGCTCATCGGGACAGGTTACCTACGAGCAGTACTTC
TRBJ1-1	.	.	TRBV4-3	CASSQDLGQPVGNTEAFF	TGCGCCAGCAGCCAGGACTTAGGACAGCCGGTCGGAAACACTGAAGCTTTCTTT
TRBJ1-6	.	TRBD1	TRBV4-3	CASSHYRDRGNSPLHF	TGCGCCAGCAGCCACTACCGGGACAGGGGAAATTCACCCCTCCACTTT
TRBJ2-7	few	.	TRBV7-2	CASSLVGGVHEQYF	TGTGCCAGCAGCTTGGTCGGCGGGGTACACGAGCAGTACTTC
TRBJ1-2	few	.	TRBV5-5	CASSLDSFYGYTF	TGTGCCAGCAGCTTGGACAGCTTCTATGGCTACACCTTC
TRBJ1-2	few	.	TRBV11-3	CASSPDSNYGYTF	TGTGCCAGCAGTCCGGACAGCAACTATGGCTACACCTTC
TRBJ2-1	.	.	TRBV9	CASSVGTLRNAEQFF	TGTGCCAGCAGCGTAGGGACTTTGAGAAACGCTGAGCAGTTCTTC
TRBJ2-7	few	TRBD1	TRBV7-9	CASSLDQAGTGNSYEQYF	TGTGCCAGCAGCTTAGATCAGGCCGGGACAGGGAACTCCTACGAGCAGTACTTC
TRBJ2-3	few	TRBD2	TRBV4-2	CASSQDLLAGGPSTDTQYF	TGTGCCAGCAGCCAAGATTTACTAGCGGGGGGGCCCAGCACAGATACGCAGTATTTT
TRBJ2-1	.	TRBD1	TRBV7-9	CASSLPDRGFNNEQFF	TGTGCCAGCAGCTTACCCGACAGGGGATTTAACAATGAGCAGTTCTTC
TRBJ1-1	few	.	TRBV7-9	CAGSSGANTEAFF	TGTGCCGGCTCTTCTGGGGCAAACACTGAAGCTTTCTTT
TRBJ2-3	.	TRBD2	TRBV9	CASSPGLVADTQYF	TGTGCCAGCAGCCCCGGACTAGTCGCAGATACGCAGTATTTT
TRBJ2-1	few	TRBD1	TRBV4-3	CASSPRDRALGNEQFF	TGCGCCAGCAGCCCCCGAGACAGGGCCTTGGGGAATGAGCAGTTCTTC
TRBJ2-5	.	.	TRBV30	CAWNMGPQETQYF	TGTGCCTGGAATATGGGGCCCCAAGAGACCCAGTACTTC
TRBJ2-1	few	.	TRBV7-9	CASSSPGGFGQFF	TGTGCCAGCAGCTCCCCCGGCGGGTTTGGGCAGTTCTTC
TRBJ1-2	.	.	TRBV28	CASLSNYGYTF	TGTGCCAGCCTTTCTAACTATGGCTACACCTTC
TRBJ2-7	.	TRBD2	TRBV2	CASSLAAEQYF	TGTGCCAGCAGCCTAGCGGCAGAGCAGTACTTC